The 30 T cell receptor beta chains listed next were all sequenced from one sample in a study of cytomegalovirus exposure and HLA in healthy donors (dated by TCRdb to the late 2010s). Receptor amplification or capture employed the immunoSEQ multiplex PCR assay. For the multiplex PCR, a mixture combining 60 forward primers for TCR Vbeta segments and 13 reverse primers for TCR Jbeta segments was used. TCRdb retrieved this table from immuneACCESS and kept in-frame rearrangements only. Not all clones are present; in checked studies, unresolved V genes account for under half, and no reason is known for the remainder. The table for this sample lists roughly 240,000 clones; roughly 73% of them were counted only once. The ten largest clonotypes hold about 0.45% of the sample. Sequencing input: PBMCs. Receptors were obtained from a boy younger than 18 in good health and CMV-seronegative.

This clone has only one observation. The V gene is TRBV16, the J gene TRBJ1-5; TRBD1 is a possible D gene (5 bases). V was pared by 4 bases and J by 0 bases, with 13 bases between. The CDR3 has 16 residues. Germline V gene lookup returns CDR1 KGHSY and CDR2 FQNENV. This CDR3 is CASSLGAQFSNQPQHF. CDR3 DNA sequence: TGTGCCAGCAGCCTAGGGGCACAGTTTAGCAATCAGCCCCAGCATTTT. Full variable domain (rest looked up from reference TRBV16 and TRBJ1-5): GEEVAQTPKHLVRGEGQKAKLYCAPIKGHSYVFWYQQVLKNEFKFLISFQNENVFDETGMPKERFSAKCLPNSPCSLEIQATKLEDSAVYFCASSLGAQFSNQPQHFGDGTRLSIL.

The V and J genes are TRBV7-8 and TRBJ1-5; D gene unclear. V shed 2 bases and J shed 2 bases, with 13 bases lying between them. There are 16 residues in the CDR3. The germline gives CDR1 SGHVS, CDR2 FQNEAQ. In nucleotides, the CDR3 is TGTGCCAGCAGCTTAAAACGGTTCAACCGCAATCAGCCCCAGCATTTT. Protein sequence: CASSLKRFNRNQPQHF.

V usage is TRBV2 and J usage is TRBJ2-1, with D possibly being TRBD2 (5 bases). The V and J ends lost 4 bases and 9 bases respectively, with 10 bases between them. The CDR3 spans 12 residues. Germline values: CDR1 SNHLY, CDR2 FYNNEI. CDR3 loop: CASSGTSFEQFF. DNA for the CDR3: TGTGCCAGCAGTGGAACTAGTTTTGAGCAGTTCTTC.

The chain recombines TRBV7-3 with TRBJ1-1; D ambiguous. The CDR3 is 13 amino acids. V lost 5 bases and J lost 4, with 11 bases in between. Germline values: CDR1 SGHTA, CDR2 FQGTGA. CDR3 amino acids: CASSMDFLTEAFF. Written as DNA, the CDR3 is TGTGCCAGCAGCATGGACTTTCTCACTGAAGCTTTCTTT.

This clone has more than one count but fewer than ten. The chain joins TRBV5-6 to TRBJ1-2; unclear D gene. Trimming removed 1 base from V and 0 bases from J, with 7 bases in between. The CDR3 spans 14 residues. The germline gives CDR1 SGHDT, CDR2 YYEEEE. The CDR3 loop reads CASSLIGSNYGYTF. The CDR3 DNA reads as TGTGCCAGCAGCTTGATTGGCTCTAACTATGGCTACACCTTC. Complete variable domain (other parts from reference TRBV5-6 and TRBJ1-2): DAGVTQSPTHLIKTRGQQVTLRCSPKSGHDTVSWYQQALGQGPQFIFQYYEEEERQRGNFPDRFSGHQFPNYSSELNVNALLLGDSALYLCASSLIGSNYGYTFGSGTRLTVV.

CDR3 sequence (DNA): TGTGCCAGCAGCCAAGATGTGGGTCTAGCGGGAAACACAGATACGCAGTATTTT. Amino acid sequence: CASSQDVGLAGNTDTQYF. This chain connects TRBV4-2 to TRBJ2-3; 9 bases fit TRBD2. CDR1 and CDR2 from the germline V gene are LGHNA and YNFKEQ. V shed 0 bases, J shed 2 bases, and the junction held 9 bases outside the gene matches. The length of the CDR3 is 18 residues.

The rearrangement uses TRBV7-9 and TRBJ2-1; perhaps TRBD1 as D (6 bases). The CDR3 spans 15 residues. The ends were cut back, 1 base at V and 4 bases at J, with 11 bases in the middle. CDR1 SEHNR and CDR2 FQNEAQ come from the germline V gene (reference sequence). The CDR3, as DNA: TGTGCCAGCAGCTTAGTTGGGACACCTTACAATGAGCAGTTCTTC. Translation: CASSLVGTPYNEQFF.

The chain has TRBV6-5 and TRBJ1-2, with TRBD1 identical over 9 bases. V gave up 6 bases and J gave up 6 bases; unmatched junction bases: 5. The CDR3 is 13 residues long. Germline assignment: CDR1 MNHEY and CDR2 SVGAGI. The CDR3 reads CASSRGQGDGYTF. The CDR3 DNA sequence: TGTGCCAGCAGCAGGGGACAGGGAGATGGCTACACCTTC.

CDR3 DNA: TGTGCCAGCAGTGACAGACCAAATGAAAAACTGTTTTTT. Protein: CASSDRPNEKLFF. V gene TRBV27 combines with J gene TRBJ1-4; a possible D gene is TRBD1 (5 bases). The CDR3 spans 13 residues. Trimming shortened V by 5 bases and J by 5 bases, and 9 bases separated the two germline ends. Per germline, CDR1 MNHEY and CDR2 SMNVEV (reference sequence).

The chain recombines TRBV5-1 with TRBJ1-2; 8 bases fit TRBD1. Germline V gene lookup returns CDR1 SGHRS and CDR2 YFSETQ. V was pared by 6 bases and J by 6 bases, with 13 bases of the junction left unmatched. The CDR3 loop spans 15 amino acids. The CDR3 region is CASTRAPGQGNGYTF. The CDR3, as DNA: TGCGCCAGCACAAGGGCCCCTGGACAGGGCAATGGCTACACCTTC.

The V gene is TRBV14, the J gene TRBJ2-2, with D maybe TRBD2 (5 bases). The CDR3 totals 14 residues. Per germline, CDR1 SGHDN and CDR2 FVKESK. The germline V and J ends were trimmed by 4 bases and 5 bases, with 11 bases remaining between them. CDR3 protein: CASSRLTFTGELFF. Written as DNA, the CDR3 is TGTGCCAGCAGCCGACTAACTTTTACCGGGGAGCTGTTTTTT.

The CDR3 nucleotides are TGTGCCAGCAGCTTAGCGGATGCGACAGCTGAAGCTTTCTTT. This translates into CASSLADATAEAFF. The chain joins TRBV11-2 to TRBJ1-1; possibly TRBD1 for D (5 bases). The germline gives CDR1 SGHAT, CDR2 FQNNGV. This CDR3 contains 14 residues. V lost 1 base to trimming and J lost 6 bases, with 12 bases between them.

V gene TRBV6-5 combines with J gene TRBJ2-2; D not resolved. Germline-derived CDR1 and CDR2 are MNHEY and SVGAGI. V lost 2 bases to trimming and J lost 8 bases, with 12 bases between them. This CDR3 is built from 14 residues. The DNA of the CDR3 is TGTGCCAGCAGTTACGGGCAGCACCGTGGGGAGCTGTTTTTT. This translates into CASSYGQHRGELFF.

This chain links TRBV5-1 with TRBJ2-2; D gene ambiguous. The CDR3 covers 14 residues. V was pared by 1 base and J by 2 bases, with 6 bases between. CDR1 SGHRS and CDR2 YFSETQ come from the germline V gene. The DNA for the CDR3 is TGCGCCAGCAGCTTGTCGGTAAACACCGGGGAGCTGTTTTTT. Translated, it gives CASSLSVNTGELFF.

This clone was recorded a few times. The chain has TRBV4-2 and TRBJ2-1, with TRBD2 matching over 8 bases. V gave up 11 bases and J gave up 3 bases; unmatched junction bases: 6. The CDR3 is 13 residues long. Germline CDR1 reads LGHNA; CDR2 reads YNFKEQ. The CDR3 reads CAAGGKDYNEQFF. In DNA form, the CDR3 reads TGTGCCGCGGGGGGTAAGGACTACAATGAGCAGTTCTTC.

The V gene is TRBV27, the J gene TRBJ1-2, with TRBD1 as a possible D gene (6 bases). The germline V and J ends were trimmed by 0 bases and 6 bases, with 11 bases remaining between them. Germline lookup yields CDR1 MNHEY and CDR2 SMNVEV (reference sequence). The CDR3 runs 14 residues. CDR3 residues: CASSLSLRGHGYTF. CDR3 nucleotide sequence: TGTGCCAGCAGTTTATCGCTCAGGGGACATGGCTACACCTTC.

The V and J genes are TRBV27 and TRBJ2-3, with a weak D call TRBD1 (5 bases). Germline values: CDR1 MNHEY, CDR2 SMNVEV (reference sequence). Trimming took 5 bases from V and 1 from J, leaving 7 bases between them. The CDR3 is made up of 13 amino acids. The CDR3 DNA reads as TGTGCCAGCAGTCTAGGGGGCACAGATACGCAGTATTTT. Its translation: CASSLGGTDTQYF.

V usage is TRBV27 and J usage is TRBJ1-2; 8 bases are a match to TRBD1. V lost 3 bases to trimming and J lost 6 bases; unmatched junction nucleotides: 12. Germline CDR1 is MNHEY and CDR2 is SMNVEV (reference sequence). CDR3 size: 16 residues. The CDR3 here is CASSFGDDRGWDGYTF. The CDR3 coding sequence is TGTGCCAGCAGTTTCGGAGACGACAGGGGTTGGGATGGCTACACCTTC.

The chain couples TRBV6-5 to TRBJ1-5, with TRBD1 matching over 7 bases. Germline values: CDR1 MNHEY, CDR2 SVGAGI. There are 15 residues in the CDR3. Trimming at V came to 6 bases and at J to 3 bases, leaving 8 bases not matched to a gene. CDR3 loop: CASSARDSVNQPQHF. The CDR3 DNA reads TGTGCCAGCAGCGCGAGGGACAGCGTCAATCAGCCCCAGCATTTT.

The chain carries TRBV4-2 and TRBJ2-1; 9 positions match TRBD1. This CDR3 is built from 15 residues. V was clipped by 3 bases and J by 5 bases; unmatched bases: 5. CDR1 is LGHNA and CDR2 is YNFKEQ in the germline V gene. CDR3 sequence (DNA): TGTGCCAGCAGCCACGGACAGGGGTCTCACAATGAGCAGTTCTTC. Translation gives CASSHGQGSHNEQFF.

The V and J genes are TRBV6-5 and TRBJ2-5; perhaps TRBD1 as D (7 bases). The germline V and J ends were trimmed by 8 bases and 2 bases, with 18 bases remaining between them. CDR1 is MNHEY, CDR2 SVGAGI, per germline. This CDR3 has 15 residues. The CDR3 sequence: CASLRQGGRQETQYF. The CDR3 DNA follows: TGTGCCAGCCTTAGACAGGGAGGTAGACAAGAGACCCAGTACTTC.

The chain uses TRBV6-8 and TRBJ1-2; tentative D call: TRBD1 (5 bases). The length of the CDR3 is 13 residues. V lost 8 bases and J 3 bases, leaving 13 bases between the germline ends. Per germline, CDR1 MNHGY and CDR2 SAAAGT. CDR3 protein: CASSGEGYYGYTF. CDR3 nucleotide sequence: TGTGCCAGCTCCGGGGAGGGGTACTATGGCTACACCTTC.

V is TRBV5-4 and J is TRBJ2-1; TRBD2 matches 8 bases. The CDR3 runs to 15 residues. The germline CDR1 and CDR2 sequences are SGHNT and YYREEE (reference sequence). With 0 bases clipped from V and 10 bases from J, the junction kept 9 bases outside the gene matches. DNA for the CDR3: TGTGCCAGCAGCTTGGTATCCGGGGGGGGCAACGAGCAGTTCTTC. As protein: CASSLVSGGGNEQFF.

Worth noting for this clone: Other DNA sequences in this sample translate to the same CDR3. The chain uses TRBV11-3 and TRBJ1-1; D is undetermined. The CDR3 runs to 12 residues. V was pared by 5 bases and J by 5 bases, with 9 bases between. CDR1 SGHNT and CDR2 YENEEA come from the germline V gene. Written as DNA, the CDR3 is TGTGCCAGCAGCCTAGTACGGACTGAAGCTTTCTTT. Translation: CASSLVRTEAFF.

Here the CDR3 DNA reads TGTGCCAGCAGGCCCGGAGTGATGAACACTGAAGCTTTCTTT. Residues: CASRPGVMNTEAFF. The rearrangement joins TRBV27 to TRBJ1-1; D is unresolved. Per the germline V gene, CDR1 is MNHEY and CDR2 is SMNVEV (reference sequence). This CDR3 region has 14 residues. V lost 6 bases to trimming and J lost 0 bases, with 11 bases between them.

V gene TRBV5-1 combines with J gene TRBJ2-3; D uncertain. The germline V and J ends were trimmed by 1 base and 3 bases, with 9 bases remaining between them. The CDR3 is 14 amino acids. Germline V gene lookup returns CDR1 SGHRS and CDR2 YFSETQ. The DNA of the CDR3 is TGCGCCAGCAGCTTGTACGGTATGACAGATACGCAGTATTTT. It is translated as CASSLYGMTDTQYF.

This clone showed up just a few times. The V call is TRBV10-1, the J call TRBJ2-1; tentatively, D is TRBD2 (5 bases). The V end lost 3 bases, the J end lost 0 bases, and 12 bases lay between the germline ends. The CDR3 has 16 residues. Germline loops: CDR1 WNHNN, CDR2 SYGVQD (reference sequence). The CDR3: CASSDYGKSSYNEQFF. In nucleotides, the CDR3 is TGCGCCAGCAGTGATTACGGGAAAAGCTCCTACAATGAGCAGTTCTTC.

This chain joins TRBV11-3 and TRBJ1-2; TRBD1 agrees at 7 bases. Trimming at V came to 5 bases and at J to 1 base, leaving 1 base not matched to a gene. CDR3 length equals 13 residues. The germline V gene encodes CDR1 SGHNT and CDR2 YENEEA. The CDR3 spells CASSRQGNYGYTF. CDR3 nucleotide sequence: TGTGCCAGCAGCAGACAGGGTAACTATGGCTACACCTTC.

The genes are TRBV19 and TRBJ2-1, with 9 bases matching TRBD1. Losses at the gene ends were 6 bases for V and 3 bases for J; bases not matched to a gene: 9. The CDR3 has 16 residues. Germline V gene lookup returns CDR1 LNHDA and CDR2 SQIVND (reference sequence). CDR3 nucleotides: TGTGCCAGTAGCGTAAGGGGGACAGGGTTCTACAATGAGCAGTTCTTC. This encodes CASSVRGTGFYNEQFF.

The chain carries TRBV5-1 and TRBJ1-5; TRBD1 is a possible D gene (5 bases). Germline-derived CDR1 and CDR2 are SGHRS and YFSETQ. CDR3 length: 14 amino acids. With 5 bases removed from V and 1 base from J, the gap between germline ends came to 10 bases. CDR3 loop: CASRWGESNQPQHF. DNA for the CDR3: TGCGCCAGCAGATGGGGGGAGAGCAATCAGCCCCAGCATTTT.